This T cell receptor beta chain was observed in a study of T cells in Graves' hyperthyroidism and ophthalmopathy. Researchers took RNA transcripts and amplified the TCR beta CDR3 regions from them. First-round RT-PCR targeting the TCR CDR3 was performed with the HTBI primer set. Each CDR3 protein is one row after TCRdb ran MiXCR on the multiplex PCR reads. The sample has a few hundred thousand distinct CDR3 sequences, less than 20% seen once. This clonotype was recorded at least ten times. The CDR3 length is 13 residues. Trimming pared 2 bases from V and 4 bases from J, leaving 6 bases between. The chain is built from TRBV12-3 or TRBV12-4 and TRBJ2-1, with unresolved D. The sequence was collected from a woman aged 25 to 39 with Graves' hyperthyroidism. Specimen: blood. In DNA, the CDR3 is TGTGCCAGCAGTTTATTAGTGTACAATGAGCAGTTCTTC. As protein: CASSLLVYNEQFF.